This T cell receptor beta chain appears in the sequencing data of a study of cytomegalovirus exposure and HLA in healthy donors (dated by TCRdb to the late 2010s). For context, the study as a whole: An earlier analysis of roughly 500 of the donors reported 250 to 350 Gb of sequence data and approximately 120 million unique TCR beta sequences obtained from roughly 170 million T cells. Donor age, sex, ethnicity and CMV serostatus were collected together with the repertoire data. A later genetic analysis took genome-wide SNP genotypes for about three fifths of the 666 donors and used that subset as a discovery cohort. Among some 400 genotyped donors of the cohort, an average of around 240,000 unique TCR beta nucleotide sequences were sequenced per donor, roughly 20% of them non-productive. All discovery cohort repertoires had been generated on a single sequencing platform. The study was designed to test whether signatures of past pathogen exposure could be identified by cataloging public T cell receptors. The study used immunosequencing to profile the T cell repertoires of 666 subjects and linked those repertoires to cytomegalovirus serostatus. The study combined high-throughput TCR immunosequencing, statistical association of individual TCRs with disease status, and machine learning to predict cytomegalovirus infection status. Among the 398 genotyped donors, roughly 80% belonged to the genetic ancestry cluster associated with self-reported Caucasian donors. In an earlier analysis of a few hundred of the donors, high-throughput TCR beta sequencing was used to judge whether each TCR beta V gene segment behaved as functional or pseudogenic. In a later analysis, previously published TCR beta repertoires from several hundred donors were re-analyzed and high-resolution HLA genotyping was added so that TCR occurrence patterns could be studied. Roughly 300 gigabases of sequencing data and tens of millions of unique TCR sequences were included in an early release covering about 620 HLA-typed donors. Besides the first cohort of around 700 subjects, a separate validation cohort made up of roughly 130 different subjects was used. Four or five DR-DQ haplotypes were handled as single units for association and clustering because linkage in the cohort was strong. Rather than drawing on any new phenotypic data, the later analysis identified candidate immune exposures from TCR beta sequences and the way those sequences occurred across donors. Both class I and class II loci were covered by HLA typing, at four-digit resolution. The number of donors typed differed by locus, with roughly 629-640 for A, B, C, DRB1 and DQB1, around 560 for DQA1, 600 to 610 for DPA1, and some 450 for DPB1. Broader findings and caveats from the paper: According to a later analysis, TCR association rates differed among HLA loci, with DRB1 alleles showing the most associated TCRs and HLA-C alleles showing the fewest. Specific HLA alleles were associated with over 15,000 TCR beta sequences at a false discovery rate of 0.05 in a later analysis. A cluster of highly shared sequence variants was judged likely to be a technical artifact of the sequencing pipeline. While some public TCRs were present in many individuals, most TCR sequences turned up only very rarely across donors. Compared with the roughly 670-donor mean, donors in an Asian-associated ancestry cluster had fewer N-insertions in productive TCRs, according to a later genetic analysis. The presence/absence analyses assumed that sequencing depth was roughly uniform across donors, and that assumption may not be true. Immune exposure information for the cohort was limited to CMV serostatus. A later analysis found that most CMV-associated TCR beta chains appeared HLA-restricted, with HLA associations seemingly driven largely by CMV exposure. This cohort had only TCR beta chains sequenced, and the lack of alpha or paired-chain data limited which features could be detected. A later genetic analysis associated a missense DCLRE1C variant with V-gene and J-gene trimming of TCR beta chains, and an independent cohort replicated the association. The study gave a list of 150 to 200 TCR beta chains associated with cytomegalovirus. In an earlier analysis of a few hundred of the donors, most TCR beta V segments were observed in productive rearrangements about 90% or about 30% of the time, broadly matching IMGT annotations. A later analysis found that HLA-associated TCR beta chains were more clonally expanded and had lower generation probabilities than equally common non-associated chains. Some IMGT-functional V segments, including TRBV6-2 and TRBV6-3, could not be distinguished by the 87-base-pair reads and were therefore excluded. A few of the identified cytomegalovirus-associated TCR beta chains were confirmed in vitro to be specific for cytomegalovirus antigens. Because counts were too low, about 18 rarely observed V segments, including chromosome 9 orphons, were excluded from the earlier analysis of about 500 of the donors. The classifier was reported to diagnose cytomegalovirus status with high specificity and sensitivity in both the original and validation cohorts. Linkage disequilibrium might explain the correlated functional status among segregating V segments, but an unknown experimental factor could not be excluded. When HLA alleles, especially DR and DQ, strongly co-occurred, attributing TCR associations to individual alleles was difficult. Because some donors lacked HLA typing at each locus, the association tests relied only on the typed subset. It was suggested by the authors that the approach could potentially be generalized to other disease states and immunological phenotypes. A further reported finding was that TCR beta sequences accurately predicted the HLA-A and HLA-B alleles for most subjects in the first cohort. Several of the top co-occurrence clusters appeared to be linked to parvovirus B19, influenza, CMV and Epstein-Barr virus, according to a later analysis.

Library preparation employed the immunoSEQ multiplex PCR assay. For the multiplex PCR, a mixture combining 60 forward primers for TCR Vbeta segments and 13 reverse primers for TCR Jbeta segments was used. The CDR3 region of rearranged TCR beta genes was amplified from genomic DNA with a multiplex PCR assay. On the Illumina HiSeq System, the amplified TCR beta libraries were sequenced as 87-base-pair reads. From the authors' description of their analysis: In a later analysis, some 80 million unique TCR beta chains were counted across the 666 repertoires, and about 10 million of these chains were shared by at least two donors. Raw reads were error-corrected and collapsed into unique sequences by a nearest-neighbor algorithm in which closely related sequences were merged to remove PCR and sequencing errors. CDR3 sequences were aligned to IMGT reference sequences to assign V, D and J gene segments. For a sequence to be retained, a match of at least six nucleotides to both a V gene segment and a J gene segment was required. Rearrangements were classified as productive when the CDR3 lacked stop codons and remained in frame with V and J, and all other rearrangements were classified as non-productive. Following IMGT convention, CDR3 was defined as the stretch from the second conserved V-encoded cysteine to the conserved J-encoded phenylalanine. Sequences without an unambiguous match to a single V gene segment were excluded from the earlier analysis of over 500 of the donors. An earlier analysis of roughly 590 of the donors called V segments functional above 56.7% productive rearrangements and segregating when the between-donor standard deviation exceeded 5%. A statistical classification framework was developed to diagnose cytomegalovirus status using the catalog of TCR beta chain sequences. V and J gene assignment, in a later analysis, came from comparing TCR nucleotide sequences with IMGT/GENE-DB human TR gene sequences. Using the TCRdist pipeline, a later analysis assigned CDR3 sequences along with most-parsimonious VDJ recombination scenarios. In a later analysis, each TCR beta chain was defined by its CDR3 amino acid sequence together with its V-gene family, and reads lacking a unique V-gene family were excluded. A later analysis removed 450 to 600 highly shared, low-generation-probability nucleotide sequences to deal with suspected cross-contamination and a sequencing artifact. A later analysis calculated a clonal expansion index for each public chain from normalized within-repertoire ranks of inferred template counts. A later analysis computed generation probabilities with a VDJ recombination model fitted to out-of-frame rearrangements, and checked the results against IGoR. A later analysis scored TCR-TCR, TCR-HLA and TCR-CMV co-occurrence with hypergeometric tests, applying a repertoire-size bias correction to TCR pairs. False discovery rates were estimated in a later analysis by permuting HLA or CMV assignments 20 times. In a later analysis, co-occurring TCRs were grouped with DBSCAN, and TCRdist sequence similarity was added when clustering was performed within HLA-allele-positive subsets. For co-occurrence clustering, repertoires with fewer than 30,000 or more than 120,000 public chains were excluded, along with roughly 5 repertoires with anomalous nucleotide sharing. Sourced from immuneACCESS, this table was stored by TCRdb with only in-frame sequences that have V and J called. A share of the clones is absent; for the studies checked, an unresolved V gene accounts for under half, and the remainder has no known explanation. V and J calls and clone size are those listed in that table; D and trimming were worked out from the DNA. The sample table records roughly 80,000 clones; approximately 78% of these occur just once. The top ten clones comprise 3% to 4% of the sample.

Points on this clone: Which antigen it targets is not known. Qualities for individual bases were not recorded, and no much larger clone is one base off.

In total, approximately 700 healthy bone marrow donors made up the cohort. All cohort members were sampled while nominally healthy, although unrecorded immune exposures were likely present. The donor was CMV seronegative and belonged to the group of over 350 seronegative cohort members. Every donor gave a peripheral blood sample, and the peripheral blood mononuclear cells from that sample were used for TCR beta sequencing. Genomic DNA extraction from the blood cell samples was performed with the Qiagen DNeasy Blood Extraction Kit. CDR1 and CDR2 (SGHVS, FQNEAQ) derive from the germline V gene. The V and J ends are trimmed by 6 bases and 2 bases, leaving 8 bases between them. Taken from cysteine to phenylalanine, the CDR3 has 13 residues. CDR3 DNA is the only sequence kept; it has 39 bases, read in frame from the first base.

The sequence links TRBV7-8 to TRBJ1-3, with the identity of the D gene unclear. The sequencing input was PBMCs. This TCR was sampled from a man in his forties in good health and CMV-seronegative. Here is the DNA: TGTGCCAGCAGGCTCGGGACTGGAAACACCATATATTTT. It is translated as CASRLGTGNTIYF.